A single sample is the source of the 24 T cell receptor beta chains below, sequenced in a study of OX40 agonist ivuxolimab in advanced cancers. Profiling relied on immunoSEQ multiplex PCR, and the TCRdb table lists in-frame clones only, not all of them. The top ten hold roughly 1.5% of the sample, which has 50,000 to 65,000 clones, around 89% seen once. The sample in question was CD4+ or CD8+ T cells sorted from blood, obtained in a trial of the OX40 agonist ivuxolimab. All receptors derive from an adult with an advanced solid tumor such as melanoma, head and neck, liver or kidney cancer.

This sequence joins TRBV7-3 and TRBJ2-5; possibly TRBD2 for D (6 bases). The CDR3 has 17 amino acids. The germline CDR1 and CDR2 sequences are SGHTA and FQGTGA. Trimming removed 5 bases from V and 7 bases from J, with 26 bases in between. The CDR3 sequence is CASSLSPGTGVEATQYF. The CDR3 DNA reads as TGTGCCAGCAGCCTATCACCCGGGACTGGGGTCGAGGCGACCCAGTACTTC.

The chain carries TRBV5-4 and TRBJ1-2; 8 bases map to TRBD1. The junction had 11 bases not matched to a gene; V was cut back by 4 bases and J by 3 bases. Germline CDR1 and CDR2: SGHNT and YYREEE (reference sequence). The CDR3 has 16 amino acids. The CDR3 reads CASSPRKDRADYGYTF. The CDR3 DNA sequence: TGTGCCAGCAGCCCGCGCAAGGACAGGGCCGACTATGGCTACACCTTC. Drawing the rest from reference TRBV5-4 and TRBJ1-2, the complete variable domain is ETGVTQSPTHLIKTRGQQVTLRCSSQSGHNTVSWYQQALGQGPQFIFQYYREEENGRGNFPPRFSGLQFPNYSSELNVNALELDDSALYLCASSPRKDRADYGYTFGSGTRLTVV.

V and J are TRBV4-2 and TRBJ2-2; D may be TRBD2 (5 bases). V was trimmed by 2 bases and J by 4 bases, leaving 14 bases between them. The CDR3 covers 16 residues. Per the germline V gene, CDR1 is LGHNA and CDR2 is YNFKEQ. In DNA, the CDR3 is TGTGCCAGCAGCCAAAAAACTCGAGGGTCCACCGGGGAGCTGTTTTTT. It yields the protein CASSQKTRGSTGELFF.

This clone has only one observation. The chain links TRBV29-1 to TRBJ1-3, with a possible D match to TRBD1 (6 bases). The CDR3 is 13 residues long. V lost 6 bases, J lost 4 bases, and 13 bases lay in between. Germline CDR1 SQVTM, CDR2 ANQGSEA. The CDR3 is CSVNRVSGNTIYF. In DNA, the CDR3 is TGCAGCGTAAACAGGGTATCAGGAAACACCATATATTTT.

The chain recombines TRBV2 with TRBJ2-2, with 9 bases identical to TRBD2. Germline CDR1 and CDR2: SNHLY and FYNNEI. V lost 8 bases to trimming and J lost 2 bases; unmatched junction nucleotides: 6. CDR3 length equals 15 residues. CDR3 sequence (DNA): TGTGCCAGCGGGCGCGGGGGGGGTAACACCGGGGAGCTGTTTTTT. As protein: CASGRGGGNTGELFF. The full variable domain, in which reference TRBV2 and TRBJ2-2 provide the parts outside the CDR3, is EPEVTQTPSHQVTQMGQEVILRCVPISNHLYFYWYRQILGQKVEFLVSFYNNEISEKSEIFDDQFSVERPDGSNFTLKIRSTKLEDSAMYFCASGRGGGNTGELFFGEGSRLTVL.

V is TRBV7-2 and J is TRBJ1-1; D is unresolved. This CDR3 is built from 14 residues. Per germline, CDR1 SGHTA and CDR2 FQGNSA. The V and J ends lost 7 bases and 0 bases respectively, with 12 bases between them. The chain's CDR3 is CASIRAYMNTEAFF. CDR3 sequence (DNA): TGTGCCAGCATTCGGGCGTACATGAACACTGAAGCTTTCTTT.

This chain links TRBV7-9 with TRBJ2-1, with D unclear. CDR3 length: 15 residues. Germline CDR1 is SEHNR and CDR2 is FQNEAQ (reference sequence). Trimming took off 2 bases at V and 5 bases at J, with 13 bases between the two ends. For the CDR3, the DNA is TGTGCCAGCAGCTTACTCCGGATGGAAGACAATGAGCAGTTCTTC. Its translation: CASSLLRMEDNEQFF.

The chain carries TRBV4-1 and TRBJ2-1, with 9 nucleotides matching TRBD1. The CDR3 runs to 16 residues. The V and J ends lost 2 bases and 7 bases, in that order; junction bases with no gene match: 9. Germline V gene data show CDR1 as MGHRA and CDR2 as YSYEKL. The CDR3 loop reads CASSQQGTGRGNEQFF. Here the CDR3 DNA reads TGCGCCAGCAGCCAACAAGGGACAGGGAGAGGGAATGAGCAGTTCTTC.

V and J are TRBV6-7 and TRBJ2-5; a weak D match, TRBD1 (5 bases). TRBV6-7 is given ORF status, its function remaining uncertain. V lost 7 bases, J lost 4 bases, and 16 bases lay in between. CDR3 length: 14 amino acids. Written as DNA, the CDR3 is TGTGCCAGCAAGGAACAGGATTGGGGAGAGACCCAGTACTTC. Translation: CASKEQDWGETQYF.

J is TRBJ2-7 and V is TRBV4-1; 8 bases are a match to TRBD2. The CDR3 sequence is 15 residues long. Germline V gives CDR1 MGHRA, CDR2 YSYEKL. V lost 4 bases, J lost 1 base, and 6 bases stayed unmatched. The CDR3 loop is CASSPGTRISYEQYF. DNA for the CDR3: TGCGCCAGCAGCCCCGGGACTAGAATTTCCTACGAGCAGTACTTC.

This clone turned up a few times. The genes are TRBV6-5 and TRBJ2-1; tentative D call: TRBD2 (6 bases). Trimming took off 6 bases at V and 4 bases at J, with 10 bases between the two ends. The germline V gene encodes CDR1 MNHEY and CDR2 SVGAGI. The CDR3 has 13 amino acids. The CDR3 sequence is CASRRDSYNEQFF. In DNA form, the CDR3 reads TGTGCCAGCAGGAGGGACTCTTACAATGAGCAGTTCTTC.

The J gene is TRBJ2-7, the V gene TRBV6-1; possibly TRBD1 for D (5 bases). V was shortened by 4 bases and J by 6 bases, with 22 bases between the two germline ends. The germline gives CDR1 MNHNS, CDR2 SASEGT. The CDR3 length is 16 residues. CDR3 DNA: TGTGCCAGCAGTGCCCGAATGGGGCAGGGAATCGGCGAGCAGTACTTC. Its protein product is CASSARMGQGIGEQYF.

The V call is TRBV15, the J call TRBJ1-1; D ambiguous. Germline V lookup: CDR1 LNHNV, CDR2 YYDKDF (reference sequence). Trimming cost V 2 bases and J 1 base, with 5 bases left between them. The CDR3 is made up of 13 amino acids. DNA of the CDR3: TGTGCCACCAGCAGACAGCAGAACACTGAAGCTTTCTTT. Translation gives CATSRQQNTEAFF. The complete variable domain, with remaining parts taken from reference TRBV15 and TRBJ1-1, reads DAMVIQNPRYQVTQFGKPVTLSCSQTLNHNVMYWYQQKSSQAPKLLFHYYDKDFNNEADTPDNFQSRRPNTSFCFLDIRSPGLGDTAMYLCATSRQQNTEAFFGQGTRLTVV.

V and J are TRBV19 and TRBJ2-5; the D gene is possibly TRBD1 (7 bases). Germline CDR1 and CDR2: LNHDA and SQIVND (reference sequence). Trimming cost V 4 bases and J 4 bases, with 13 bases left between them. This CDR3 is built from 14 residues. The CDR3 coding sequence is TGTGCCAGTAGTAGTCGGCAGGGGGGAGAGACCCAGTACTTC. Translation gives CASSSRQGGETQYF.

The rearrangement links TRBV11-2 to TRBJ2-7, with TRBD1 identical over 12 bases. Per germline, CDR1 SGHAT and CDR2 FQNNGV. J was trimmed by 6 bases and V by 4 bases; bases with no gene match: 7. The CDR3 extends over 15 amino acids. The CDR3 coding sequence is TGTGCCAGCAGCTCAACCGGGACAGGGGGCAGCGAGCAGTACTTC. It yields the protein CASSSTGTGGSEQYF.

CDR3 in amino acids: CASSPRSSRQETQYF. The DNA of the CDR3 is TGTGCCAGCAGCCCGAGGTCTAGCAGACAAGAGACCCAGTACTTC. This chain links TRBV5-4 with TRBJ2-5; a possible D gene is TRBD2 (5 bases). This CDR3 comprises 15 residues. The V end lost 4 bases, the J end lost 2 bases, and 15 bases lay between the germline ends. The germline CDR1 and CDR2 sequences are SGHNT and YYREEE (reference sequence).

The chain uses TRBV9 and TRBJ2-7; D gene uncertain. This CDR3 is 14 amino acids long. The V gene lost 0 bases and the J gene lost 2 bases, with 9 bases spanning the gap. Germline loops: CDR1 SGDLS, CDR2 YYNGEE. CDR3 amino acids: CASSVVEFAYEQYF. Here the CDR3 DNA reads TGTGCCAGCAGCGTAGTGGAGTTCGCCTACGAGCAGTACTTC.

This chain links TRBV10-3 with TRBJ1-4; D uncertain. V lost 6 bases and J lost 3, with 14 bases in between. Looked up from germline, CDR1 is ENHRY and CDR2 is SYGVKD. CDR3 size: 15 residues. The chain's CDR3 is CAIREGKVSNEKLFF. DNA for the CDR3: TGTGCCATCAGGGAGGGAAAAGTATCTAATGAAAAACTGTTTTTT.

The V call is TRBV19, the J call TRBJ1-3; D unclear. Germline V CDR1 and CDR2: LNHDA, SQIVND (reference sequence). This CDR3 is built from 13 residues. V was trimmed by 5 bases and J by 0 bases, leaving 5 bases between them. Written as DNA, the CDR3 is TGTGCCAGTAGTTTTCGCTCTGGAAACACCATATATTTT. Residues: CASSFRSGNTIYF. Variable domain in full (rest from reference TRBV19 and TRBJ1-3): DGGITQSPKYLFRKEGQNVTLSCEQNLNHDAMYWYRQDPGQGLRLIYYSQIVNDFQKGDIAEGYSVSREKKESFPLTVTSAQKNPTAFYLCASSFRSGNTIYFGEGSWLTVV.

A single count supports this clone. The rearrangement links TRBV30 to TRBJ1-1; D may be TRBD1 (6 bases). The V and J ends lost 4 bases and 3 bases respectively, with 15 bases between them. Germline-derived CDR1 and CDR2 are GTSNPN and SVGIG (reference sequence). CDR3 length: 14 amino acids. CDR3 coding DNA: TGTGCCTGGACCCTAGGGCAGGGGCACACTGAAGCTTTCTTT. This encodes CAWTLGQGHTEAFF.

In nucleotides, the CDR3 is TGTGCCAGCAGCTCCTTAGGGGTTTACAATCAGCCCCAGCATTTT. Residues: CASSSLGVYNQPQHF. The V call is TRBV5-8, the J call TRBJ1-5; a weak D match, TRBD1 (5 bases). Germline-derived CDR1 and CDR2 are SGHTS and YDEGEE. V shed 3 bases and J shed 3 bases, with 13 bases lying between them. The CDR3 runs to 15 residues. The variable domain in full, with the rest retrieved from reference TRBV5-8 and TRBJ1-5, is EAGVTQSPTHLIKTRGQQATLRCSPISGHTSVYWYQQALGLGLQFLLWYDEGEERNRGNFPPRFSGRQFPNYSSELNVNALELEDSALYLCASSSLGVYNQPQHFGDGTRLSIL.

This clone has only a few counts. The chain links TRBV4-1 to TRBJ1-1, with D possibly TRBD1 on 6 matching bases. Per the germline V gene, CDR1 is MGHRA and CDR2 is YSYEKL. The V and J ends lost 0 bases and 1 base respectively, with 9 bases between them. The CDR3 covers 15 residues. The chain's CDR3 is CASSQEGTTNTEAFF. For the CDR3, the DNA is TGCGCCAGCAGCCAAGAGGGGACAACGAACACTGAAGCTTTCTTT.

This chain uses TRBV11-2 with TRBJ1-2; 7 bases align to TRBD1. This CDR3 region has 15 residues. Germline assignment: CDR1 SGHAT and CDR2 FQNNGV. The V segment lost 5 bases and the J segment 4 bases; nucleotides outside the gene matches: 10. CDR3 nucleotides: TGTGCCAGCAGCGTTAGGGCAGGGGGTGGCTATGGCTACACCTTC. It specifies CASSVRAGGGYGYTF.

The genes are TRBV19 and TRBJ1-5, with unresolved D. V dropped 4 bases and J dropped 9 bases, with 16 bases sitting between them. Germline V CDR1 and CDR2: LNHDA, SQIVND (reference sequence). This CDR3 has 14 residues. CDR3 sequence: CASSTDGGRGPQHF. CDR3 in DNA: TGTGCCAGTAGTACAGACGGAGGCCGGGGGCCCCAGCATTTT. The whole variable domain, filled in from reference TRBV19 and TRBJ1-5, reads DGGITQSPKYLFRKEGQNVTLSCEQNLNHDAMYWYRQDPGQGLRLIYYSQIVNDFQKGDIAEGYSVSREKKESFPLTVTSAQKNPTAFYLCASSTDGGRGPQHFGDGTRLSIL.